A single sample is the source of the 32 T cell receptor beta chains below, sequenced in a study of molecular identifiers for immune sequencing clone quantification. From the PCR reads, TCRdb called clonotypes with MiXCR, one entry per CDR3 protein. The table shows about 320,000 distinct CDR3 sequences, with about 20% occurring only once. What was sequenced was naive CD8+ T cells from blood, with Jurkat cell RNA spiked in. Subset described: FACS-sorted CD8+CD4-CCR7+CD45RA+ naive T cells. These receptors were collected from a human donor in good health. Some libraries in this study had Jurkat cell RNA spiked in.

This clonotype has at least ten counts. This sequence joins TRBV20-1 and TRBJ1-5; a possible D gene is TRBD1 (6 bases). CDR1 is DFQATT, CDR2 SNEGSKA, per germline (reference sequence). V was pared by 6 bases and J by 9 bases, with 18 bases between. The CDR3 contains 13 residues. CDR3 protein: CSAKPPTGWPQHF. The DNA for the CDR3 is TGCAGTGCCAAGCCCCCGACAGGATGGCCCCAGCATTTT.

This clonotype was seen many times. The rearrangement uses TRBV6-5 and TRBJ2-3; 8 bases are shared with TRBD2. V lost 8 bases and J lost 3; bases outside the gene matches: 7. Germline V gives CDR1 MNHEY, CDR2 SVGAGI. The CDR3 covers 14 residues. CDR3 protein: CASFTGGPTDTQYF. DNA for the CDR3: TGTGCCAGCTTCACGGGGGGGCCAACAGATACGCAGTATTTT.

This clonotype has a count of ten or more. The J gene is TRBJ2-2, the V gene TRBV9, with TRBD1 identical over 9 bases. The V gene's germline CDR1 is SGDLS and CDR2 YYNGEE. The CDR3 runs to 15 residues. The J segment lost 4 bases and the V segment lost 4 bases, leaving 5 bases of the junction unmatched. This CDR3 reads CASSPGTGLTGELFF. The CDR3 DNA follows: TGTGCCAGCAGCCCAGGGACAGGGCTCACCGGGGAGCTGTTTTTT. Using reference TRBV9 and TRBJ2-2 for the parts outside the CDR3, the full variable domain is DSGVTQTPKHLITATGQRVTLRCSPRSGDLSVYWYQQSLDQGLQFLIQYYNGEERAKGNILERFSAQQFPDLHSELNLSSLELGDSALYFCASSPGTGLTGELFFGEGSRLTVL.

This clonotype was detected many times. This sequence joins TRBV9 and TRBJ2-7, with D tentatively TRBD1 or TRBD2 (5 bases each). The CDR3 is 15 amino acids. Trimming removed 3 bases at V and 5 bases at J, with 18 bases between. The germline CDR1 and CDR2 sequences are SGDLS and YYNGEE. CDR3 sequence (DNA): TGTGCCAGCAGCGCGGAAGAATGGGGGTCCGACGAGCAGTACTTC. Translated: CASSAEEWGSDEQYF.

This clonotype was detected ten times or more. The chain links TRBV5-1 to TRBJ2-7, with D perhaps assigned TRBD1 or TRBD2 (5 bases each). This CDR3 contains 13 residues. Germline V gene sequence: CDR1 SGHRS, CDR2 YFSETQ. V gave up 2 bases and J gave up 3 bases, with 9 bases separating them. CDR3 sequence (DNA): TGCGCCAGCAGCTTTGGGGCGGGCTACGAGCAGTACTTC. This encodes CASSFGAGYEQYF. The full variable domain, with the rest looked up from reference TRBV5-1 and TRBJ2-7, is KAGVTQTPRYLIKTRGQQVTLSCSPISGHRSVSWYQQTPGQGLQFLFEYFSETQRNKGNFPGRFSGRQFSNSRSEMNVSTLELGDSALYLCASSFGAGYEQYFGPGTRLTVT.

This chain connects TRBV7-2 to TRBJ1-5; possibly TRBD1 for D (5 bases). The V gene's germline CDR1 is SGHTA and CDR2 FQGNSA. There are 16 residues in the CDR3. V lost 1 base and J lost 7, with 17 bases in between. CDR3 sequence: CASSLEGWGSGQPQHF. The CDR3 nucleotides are TGTGCCAGCAGCTTAGAGGGGTGGGGGTCAGGGCAGCCCCAGCATTTT.

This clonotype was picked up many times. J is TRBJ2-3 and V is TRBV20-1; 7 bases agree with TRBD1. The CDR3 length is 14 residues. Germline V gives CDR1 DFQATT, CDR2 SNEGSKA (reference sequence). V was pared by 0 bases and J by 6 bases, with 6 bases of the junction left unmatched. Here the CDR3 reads CSARDWQGVDTQYF. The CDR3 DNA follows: TGCAGTGCTAGAGATTGGCAGGGGGTGGATACGCAGTATTTT.

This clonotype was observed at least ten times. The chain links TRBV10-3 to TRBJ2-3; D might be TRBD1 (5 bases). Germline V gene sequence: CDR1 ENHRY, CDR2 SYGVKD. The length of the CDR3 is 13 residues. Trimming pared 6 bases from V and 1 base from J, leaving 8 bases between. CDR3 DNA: TGTGCCATCAGGGGGCTTGGCACAGATACGCAGTATTTT. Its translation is CAIRGLGTDTQYF.

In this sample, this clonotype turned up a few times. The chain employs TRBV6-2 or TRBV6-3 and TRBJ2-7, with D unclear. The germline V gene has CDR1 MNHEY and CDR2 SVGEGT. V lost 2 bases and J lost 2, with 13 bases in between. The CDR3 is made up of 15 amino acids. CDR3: CASSYGAIRPYEQYF. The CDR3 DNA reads TGTGCCAGCAGTTACGGTGCTATTAGACCCTACGAGCAGTACTTC.

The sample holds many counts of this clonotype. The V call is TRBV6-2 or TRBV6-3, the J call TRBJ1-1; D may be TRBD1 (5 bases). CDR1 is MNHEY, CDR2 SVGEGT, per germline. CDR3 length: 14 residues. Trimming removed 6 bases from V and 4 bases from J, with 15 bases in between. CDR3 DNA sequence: TGTGCCAGCAGCCGGGACCAGGCTTTCACTGAAGCTTTCTTT. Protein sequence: CASSRDQAFTEAFF.

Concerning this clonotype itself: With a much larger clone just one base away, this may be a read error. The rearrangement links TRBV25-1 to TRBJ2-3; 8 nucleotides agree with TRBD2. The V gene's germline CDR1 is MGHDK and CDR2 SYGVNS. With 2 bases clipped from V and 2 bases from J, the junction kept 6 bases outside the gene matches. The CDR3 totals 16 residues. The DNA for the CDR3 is TGTGCCAGCAGTGAACCACTAGCGGATTACACAGATACGCAGTATTTT. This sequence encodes CASSEPLADYTDTQYF.

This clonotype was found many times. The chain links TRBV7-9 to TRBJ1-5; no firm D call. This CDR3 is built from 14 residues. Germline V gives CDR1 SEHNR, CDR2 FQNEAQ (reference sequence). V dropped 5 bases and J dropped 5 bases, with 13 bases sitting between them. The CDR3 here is CASSQGQLYQPQHF. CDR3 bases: TGTGCCAGCAGCCAAGGGCAGCTTTATCAGCCCCAGCATTTT.

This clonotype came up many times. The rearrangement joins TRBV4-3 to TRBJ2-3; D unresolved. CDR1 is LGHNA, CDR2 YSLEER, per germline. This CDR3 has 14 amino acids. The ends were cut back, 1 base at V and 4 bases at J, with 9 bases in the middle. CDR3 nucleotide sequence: TGCGCCAGCAGCCAAGGGGCTCCCGCAGATACGCAGTATTTT. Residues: CASSQGAPADTQYF.

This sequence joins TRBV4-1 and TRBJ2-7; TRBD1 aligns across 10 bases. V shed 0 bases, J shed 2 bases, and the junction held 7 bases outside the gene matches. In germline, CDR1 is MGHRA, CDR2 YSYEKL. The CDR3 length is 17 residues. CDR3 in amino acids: CASSQERPGQGTYEQYF. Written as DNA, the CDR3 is TGCGCCAGCAGCCAAGAACGCCCGGGACAGGGGACCTACGAGCAGTACTTC.

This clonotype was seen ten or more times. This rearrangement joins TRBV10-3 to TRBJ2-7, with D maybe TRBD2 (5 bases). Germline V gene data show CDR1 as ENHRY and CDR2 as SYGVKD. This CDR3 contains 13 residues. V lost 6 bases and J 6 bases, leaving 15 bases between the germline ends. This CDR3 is CAISMEDSREQYF. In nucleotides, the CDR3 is TGTGCCATCAGCATGGAGGACTCCCGCGAGCAGTACTTC.

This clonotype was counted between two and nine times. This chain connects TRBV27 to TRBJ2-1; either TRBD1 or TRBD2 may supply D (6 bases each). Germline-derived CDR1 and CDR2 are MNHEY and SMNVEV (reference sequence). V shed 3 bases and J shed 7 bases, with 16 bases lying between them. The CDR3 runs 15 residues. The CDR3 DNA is TGTGCCAGCAGTTTCGGGGGCCCCACAGGAAATGAGCAGTTCTTC. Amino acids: CASSFGGPTGNEQFF.

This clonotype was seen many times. CDR3 sequence reads: CSARTSGSPYEQYF. The CDR3 coding sequence is TGCAGTGCCCGGACTAGCGGGAGTCCCTACGAGCAGTACTTC. J is TRBJ2-7 and V is TRBV20-1; 13 bases fit TRBD2. J gave up 2 bases and V 6 bases, and 4 bases lay outside the gene matches. The CDR3 sequence is 14 residues long. CDR1 is DFQATT, CDR2 SNEGSKA, per germline (reference sequence).

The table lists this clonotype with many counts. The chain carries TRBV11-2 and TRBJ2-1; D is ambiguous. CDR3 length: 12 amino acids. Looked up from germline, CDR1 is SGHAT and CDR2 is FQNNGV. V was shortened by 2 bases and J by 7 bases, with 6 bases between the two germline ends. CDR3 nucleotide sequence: TGTGCCAGCAGCTTATATGGGAATGAGCAGTTCTTC. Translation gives CASSLYGNEQFF. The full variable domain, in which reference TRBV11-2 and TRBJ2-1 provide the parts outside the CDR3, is EAGVAQSPRYKIIEKRQSVAFWCNPISGHATLYWYQQILGQGPKLLIQFQNNGVVDDSQLPKDRFSAERLKGVDSTLKIQPAKLEDSAVYLCASSLYGNEQFFGPGTRLTVL.

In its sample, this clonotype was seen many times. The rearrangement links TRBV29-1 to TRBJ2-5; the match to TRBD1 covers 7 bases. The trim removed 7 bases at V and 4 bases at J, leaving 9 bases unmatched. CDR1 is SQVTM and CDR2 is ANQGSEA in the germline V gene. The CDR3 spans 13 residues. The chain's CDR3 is CSANGQVGETQYF. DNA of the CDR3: TGCAGCGCGAACGGACAGGTCGGAGAGACCCAGTACTTC.

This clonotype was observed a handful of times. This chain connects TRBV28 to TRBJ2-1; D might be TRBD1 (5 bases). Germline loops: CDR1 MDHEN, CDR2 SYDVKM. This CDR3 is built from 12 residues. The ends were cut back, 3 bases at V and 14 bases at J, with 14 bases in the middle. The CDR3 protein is CASSLIPQGEFF. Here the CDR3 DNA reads TGTGCCAGCAGTTTGATCCCGCAGGGTGAGTTCTTC.

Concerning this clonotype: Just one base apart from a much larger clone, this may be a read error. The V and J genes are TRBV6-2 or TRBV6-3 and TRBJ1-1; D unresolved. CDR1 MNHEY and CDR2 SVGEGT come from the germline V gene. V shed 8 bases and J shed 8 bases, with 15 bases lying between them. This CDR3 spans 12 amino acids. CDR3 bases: TGTGCCAGCCGACCGGCCGGGAACGAAGCTTTCTTT. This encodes CASRPAGNEAFF.

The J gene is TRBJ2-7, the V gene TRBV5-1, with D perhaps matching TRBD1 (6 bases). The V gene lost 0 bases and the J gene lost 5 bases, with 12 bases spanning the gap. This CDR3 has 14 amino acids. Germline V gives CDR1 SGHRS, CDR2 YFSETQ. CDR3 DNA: TGCGCCAGCAGCTTGGCGGCAGGGGCCGACGAGCAGTACTTC. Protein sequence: CASSLAAGADEQYF. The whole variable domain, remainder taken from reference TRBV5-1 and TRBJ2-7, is KAGVTQTPRYLIKTRGQQVTLSCSPISGHRSVSWYQQTPGQGLQFLFEYFSETQRNKGNFPGRFSGRQFSNSRSEMNVSTLELGDSALYLCASSLAAGADEQYFGPGTRLTVT.

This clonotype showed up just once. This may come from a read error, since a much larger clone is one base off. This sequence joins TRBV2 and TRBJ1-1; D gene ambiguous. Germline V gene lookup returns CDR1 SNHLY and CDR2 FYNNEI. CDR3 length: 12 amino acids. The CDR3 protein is CASSEEDTEVFF. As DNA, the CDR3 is TGTGCCAGCAGTGAAGAAGACACTGAAGTTTTCTTT.

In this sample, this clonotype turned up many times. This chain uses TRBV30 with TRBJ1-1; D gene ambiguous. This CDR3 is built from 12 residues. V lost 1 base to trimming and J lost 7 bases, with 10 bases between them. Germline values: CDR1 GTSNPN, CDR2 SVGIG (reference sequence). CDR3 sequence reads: CAWSGMAYEAFF. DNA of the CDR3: TGTGCCTGGAGTGGGATGGCATATGAAGCTTTCTTT.

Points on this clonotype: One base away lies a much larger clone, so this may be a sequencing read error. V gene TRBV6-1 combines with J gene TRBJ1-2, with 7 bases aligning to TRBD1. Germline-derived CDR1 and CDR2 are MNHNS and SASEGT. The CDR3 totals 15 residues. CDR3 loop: CACSKGDRDPYGYTF. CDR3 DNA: TGTGCCTGCAGTAAAGGGGACAGAGATCCCTATGGCTACACCTTC.

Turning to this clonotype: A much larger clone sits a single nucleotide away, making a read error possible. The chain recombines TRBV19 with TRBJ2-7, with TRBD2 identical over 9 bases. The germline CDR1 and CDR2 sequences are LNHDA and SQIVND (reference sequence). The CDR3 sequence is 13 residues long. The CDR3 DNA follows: TGTACCAGTAATAGCGGGAGTGAATACGAGCAGTACTTC. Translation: CTSNSGSEYEQYF.

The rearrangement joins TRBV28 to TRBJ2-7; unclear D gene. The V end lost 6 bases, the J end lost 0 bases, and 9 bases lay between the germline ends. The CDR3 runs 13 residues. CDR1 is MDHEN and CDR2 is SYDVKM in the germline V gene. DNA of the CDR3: TGTGCCAGCAGCGTACTACTCTCCTACGAGCAGTACTTC. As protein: CASSVLLSYEQYF.

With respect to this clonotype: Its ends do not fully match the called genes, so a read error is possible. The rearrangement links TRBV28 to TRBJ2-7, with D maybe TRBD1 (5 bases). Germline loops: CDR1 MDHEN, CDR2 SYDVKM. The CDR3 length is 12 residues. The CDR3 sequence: CAGSRVAHEQYF. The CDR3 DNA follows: TGTGCCGGCAGCAGGGTAGCCCACGAGCAGTACTTC.

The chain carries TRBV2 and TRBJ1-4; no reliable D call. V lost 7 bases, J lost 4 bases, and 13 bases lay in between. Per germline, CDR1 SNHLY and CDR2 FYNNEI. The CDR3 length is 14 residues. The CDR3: CASIGRDDNEKLFF. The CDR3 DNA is TGTGCCAGCATAGGACGGGATGATAATGAAAAACTGTTTTTT. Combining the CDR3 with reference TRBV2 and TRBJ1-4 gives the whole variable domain EPEVTQTPSHQVTQMGQEVILRCVPISNHLYFYWYRQILGQKVEFLVSFYNNEISEKSEIFDDQFSVERPDGSNFTLKIRSTKLEDSAMYFCASIGRDDNEKLFFGSGTQLSVL.

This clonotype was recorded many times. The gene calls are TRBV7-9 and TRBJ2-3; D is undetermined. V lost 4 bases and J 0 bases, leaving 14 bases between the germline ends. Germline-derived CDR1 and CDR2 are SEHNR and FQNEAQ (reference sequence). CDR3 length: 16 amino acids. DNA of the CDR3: TGTGCCAGCAGCTCCGAGGATCGGCCAAGCACAGATACGCAGTATTTT. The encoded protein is CASSSEDRPSTDTQYF. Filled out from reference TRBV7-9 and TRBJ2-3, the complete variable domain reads DTGVSQNPRHKITKRGQNVTFRCDPISEHNRLYWYRQTLGQGPEFLTYFQNEAQLEKSRLLSDRFSAERPKGSFSTLEIQRTEQGDSAMYLCASSSEDRPSTDTQYFGPGTRLTVL.

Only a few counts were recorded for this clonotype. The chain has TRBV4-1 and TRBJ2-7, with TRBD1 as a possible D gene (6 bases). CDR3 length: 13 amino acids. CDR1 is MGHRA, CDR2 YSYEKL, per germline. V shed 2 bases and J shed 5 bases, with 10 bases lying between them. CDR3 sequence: CASSQPGVDEQYF. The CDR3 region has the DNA TGCGCCAGCAGCCAACCAGGGGTCGACGAGCAGTACTTC.

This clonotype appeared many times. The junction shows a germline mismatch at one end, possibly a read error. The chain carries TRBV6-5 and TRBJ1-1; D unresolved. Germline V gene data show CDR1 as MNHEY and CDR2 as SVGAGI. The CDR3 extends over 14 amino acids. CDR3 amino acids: CASSYSSGSTEASF. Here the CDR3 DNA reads TGTGCCAGCAGTTACTCATCTGGGTCCACTGAAGCTTCCTTT.